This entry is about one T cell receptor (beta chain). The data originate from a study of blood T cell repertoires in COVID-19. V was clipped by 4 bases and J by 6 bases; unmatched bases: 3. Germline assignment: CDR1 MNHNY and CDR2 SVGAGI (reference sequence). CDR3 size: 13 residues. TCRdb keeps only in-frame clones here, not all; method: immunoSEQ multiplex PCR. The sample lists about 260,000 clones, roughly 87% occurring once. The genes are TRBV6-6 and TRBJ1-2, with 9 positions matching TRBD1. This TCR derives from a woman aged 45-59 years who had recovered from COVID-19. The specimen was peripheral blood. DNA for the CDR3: TGTGCCAGCAGTTCCACAGGGGGCCATGGCTACACCTTC. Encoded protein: CASSSTGGHGYTF.